The clone carrying this T cell receptor beta chain appeared a few times. Its matching antigen is unknown. The data derive from a study of CD8 T cells in Susac syndrome. TEMRA cells were enriched by FACS, and CD4+ and CD8+ T cells were negatively isolated. General observations from the study: Only a relatively small number of individuals were included in the TCR sequencing and HLA analysis.

The CDR3 has 13 amino acids. Trimming took off 0 bases at V and 8 bases at J, with 11 bases between the two ends. The germline V gene has CDR1 SGHDT and CDR2 YYEEEE. Random-hexamer reverse transcription was applied to roughly 0.5 to 1 ug RNA. TCRdb reprocessed the immunoSEQ multiplex PCR reads via MiXCR and lists one record per CDR3 protein. This repertoire shows 150,000 to 200,000 distinct CDR3 sequences, around 95% found once; its top ten account for over 0.11%. The TCR was taken from a human donor in good health. The sample consisted of CD4+ T cells from PBMCs. The chain uses TRBV5-6 and TRBJ1-2; perhaps TRBD1 as D (5 bases). The CDR3, as DNA: TGTGCCAGCAGCTTGGACCGGGGGAGAGGCTACACCTTC. Translation gives CASSLDRGRGYTF. Supplemented by reference TRBV5-6 and TRBJ1-2, the full variable domain reads DAGVTQSPTHLIKTRGQQVTLRCSPKSGHDTVSWYQQALGQGPQFIFQYYEEEERQRGNFPDRFSGHQFPNYSSELNVNALLLGDSALYLCASSLDRGRGYTFGSGTRLTVV.